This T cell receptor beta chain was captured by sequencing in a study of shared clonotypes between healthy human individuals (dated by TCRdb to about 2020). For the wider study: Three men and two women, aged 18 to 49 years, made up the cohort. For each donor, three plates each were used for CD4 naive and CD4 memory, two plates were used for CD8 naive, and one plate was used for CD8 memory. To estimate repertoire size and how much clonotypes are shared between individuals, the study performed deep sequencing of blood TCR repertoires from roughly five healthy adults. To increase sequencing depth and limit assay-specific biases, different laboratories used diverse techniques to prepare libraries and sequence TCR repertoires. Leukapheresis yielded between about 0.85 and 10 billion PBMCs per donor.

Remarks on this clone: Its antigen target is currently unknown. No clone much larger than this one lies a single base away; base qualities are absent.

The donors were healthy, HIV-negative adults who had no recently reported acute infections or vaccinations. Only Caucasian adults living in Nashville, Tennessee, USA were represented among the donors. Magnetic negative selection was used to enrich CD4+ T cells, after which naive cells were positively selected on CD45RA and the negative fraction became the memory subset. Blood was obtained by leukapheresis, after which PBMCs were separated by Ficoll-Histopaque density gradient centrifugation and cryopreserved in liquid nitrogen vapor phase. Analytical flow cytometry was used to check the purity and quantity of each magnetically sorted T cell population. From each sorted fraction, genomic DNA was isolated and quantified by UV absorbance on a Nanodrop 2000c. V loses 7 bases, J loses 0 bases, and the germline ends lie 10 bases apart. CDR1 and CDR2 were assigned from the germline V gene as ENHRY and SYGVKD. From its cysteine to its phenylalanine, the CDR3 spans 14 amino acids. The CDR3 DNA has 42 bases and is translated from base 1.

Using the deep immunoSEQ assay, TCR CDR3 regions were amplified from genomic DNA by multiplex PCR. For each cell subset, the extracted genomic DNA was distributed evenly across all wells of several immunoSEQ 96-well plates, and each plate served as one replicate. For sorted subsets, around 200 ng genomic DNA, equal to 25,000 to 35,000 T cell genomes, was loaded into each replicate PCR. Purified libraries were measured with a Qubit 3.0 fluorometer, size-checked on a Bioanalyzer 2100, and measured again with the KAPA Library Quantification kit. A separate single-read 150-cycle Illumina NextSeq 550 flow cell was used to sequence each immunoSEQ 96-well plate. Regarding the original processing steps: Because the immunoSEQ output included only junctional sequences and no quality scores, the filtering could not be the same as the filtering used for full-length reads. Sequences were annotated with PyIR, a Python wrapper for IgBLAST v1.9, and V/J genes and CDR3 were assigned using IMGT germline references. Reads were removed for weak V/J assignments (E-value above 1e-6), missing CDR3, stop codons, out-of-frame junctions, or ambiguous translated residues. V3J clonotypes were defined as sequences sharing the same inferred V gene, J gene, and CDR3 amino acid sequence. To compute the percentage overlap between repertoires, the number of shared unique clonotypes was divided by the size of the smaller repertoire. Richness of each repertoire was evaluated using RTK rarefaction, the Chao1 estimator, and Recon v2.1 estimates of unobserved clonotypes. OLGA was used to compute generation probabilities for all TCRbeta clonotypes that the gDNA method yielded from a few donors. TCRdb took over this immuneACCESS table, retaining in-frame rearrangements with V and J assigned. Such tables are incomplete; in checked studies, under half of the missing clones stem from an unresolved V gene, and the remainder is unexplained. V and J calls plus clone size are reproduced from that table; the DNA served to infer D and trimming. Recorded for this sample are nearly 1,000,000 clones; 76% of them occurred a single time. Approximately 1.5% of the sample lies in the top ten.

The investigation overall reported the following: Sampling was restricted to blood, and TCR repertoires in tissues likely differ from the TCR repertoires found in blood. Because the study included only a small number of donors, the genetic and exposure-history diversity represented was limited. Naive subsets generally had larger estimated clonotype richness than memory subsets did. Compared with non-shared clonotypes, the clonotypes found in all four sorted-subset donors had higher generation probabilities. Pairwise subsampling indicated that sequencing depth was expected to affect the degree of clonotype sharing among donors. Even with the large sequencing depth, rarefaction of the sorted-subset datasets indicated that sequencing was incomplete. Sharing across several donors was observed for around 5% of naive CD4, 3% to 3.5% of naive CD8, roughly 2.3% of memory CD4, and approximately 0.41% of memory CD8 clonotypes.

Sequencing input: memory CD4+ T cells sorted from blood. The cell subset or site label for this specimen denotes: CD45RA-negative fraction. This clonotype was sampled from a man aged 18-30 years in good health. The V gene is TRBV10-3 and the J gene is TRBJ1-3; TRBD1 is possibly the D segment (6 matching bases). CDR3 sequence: CAITGGGSGNTIYF. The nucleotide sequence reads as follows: TGTGCCATCACCGGAGGGGGCTCTGGAAACACCATATATTTT.